This TCR beta chain is from a study of T cells in Graves' hyperthyroidism and ophthalmopathy. Study-wide background: Sampling of peripheral blood happened at initial diagnosis, prior to any treatment.

The PBMCs studied were ones that came from about 10 ml fresh peripheral blood. Amplification of TCR beta CDR3 regions used RNA as the template. A first-round RT-PCR of the TCR CDR3 used the HTBI primer set. TCRdb recomputed calls from the multiplex PCR reads with MiXCR, one row per CDR3 protein. The sample has about 300,000 distinct CDR3 sequences, about 13% seen once; the top ten hold approximately 7.9%. This clonotype appeared many times. The sample consisted of blood. The source is a woman in her thirties or forties with Graves' hyperthyroidism.

CDR3 DNA sequence: TGTGCCAGCAGCGTATCGGTGGCTGGAAACACCATATATTTT. It is translated as CASSVSVAGNTIYF. The chain is built from TRBV9 and TRBJ1-3; D is undetermined. There are 14 residues in the CDR3. Germline values: CDR1 SGDLS, CDR2 YYNGEE. V was pared by 1 base and J by 2 bases, with 7 bases between. The full variable domain, completed using reference TRBV9 and TRBJ1-3, is DSGVTQTPKHLITATGQRVTLRCSPRSGDLSVYWYQQSLDQGLQFLIQYYNGEERAKGNILERFSAQQFPDLHSELNLSSLELGDSALYFCASSVSVAGNTIYFGEGSWLTVV.